The rows below give T cell receptor beta chains drawn from one sample of a study of cytomegalovirus exposure and HLA in healthy donors. Only in-frame clones appear in the TCRdb table, and some are missing; sequencing was by immunoSEQ multiplex PCR. Among about 130,000 clones listed, about 80% were seen once. Sequenced: PBMCs. The origin of the receptors is a man aged 25-45 years in good health and CMV-seropositive. Both conserved end residues are part of each CDR3. The D gene is left open where the match is weak. The size field is filled for only some rows; it gives once, few, many or a size class.

D gene	J gene	V gene	clone size	CDR3 DNA	CDR3 protein
NA	TRBJ2-5	TRBV27	NA	TGTGCCAGCAGTTCAACTATAATGCCTAAAGAGACCCAGTACTTC	CASSSTIMPKETQYF
NA	TRBJ2-2	TRBV19	NA	TGTGCCAGTAGTCTTGGCGGAAACACCGGGGAGCTGTTTTTT	CASSLGGNTGELFF
NA	TRBJ1-1	TRBV2	NA	TGTGCCAGCAGTGAAGCGGAGGGCATGAACACTGAAGCTTTCTTT	CASSEAEGMNTEAFF
NA	TRBJ2-1	TRBV27	NA	TGTGCCAGCAAACCTCAGGAAATGCGTGAGCAGTTCTTC	CASKPQEMREQFF
TRBD2	TRBJ2-3	TRBV15	NA	TGTGCCACCAGCAGAGCGGCTGGACTAGCGGGAGAGGATACGCAGTATTTT	CATSRAAGLAGEDTQYF
TRBD2	TRBJ2-7	TRBV5-1	NA	TGCGCCAGCAGCTTGGTACCTAGCGGGAGGTACGAGCAGTACTTC	CASSLVPSGRYEQYF
NA	TRBJ1-2	TRBV7-8	NA	TGTGCCAGCAGCTTACAGGGTTTGAATGGCTACACCTTC	CASSLQGLNGYTF
TRBD1	TRBJ1-4	TRBV5-8	once	TGTGCCAGCCGGGACAGGGGCAATGAAAAACTGTTTTTT	CASRDRGNEKLFF
TRBD2	TRBJ2-5	TRBV10-3	few	TGTGCCATCAGTGGGGCTTTAGCGGGAGAACGGGAAGAGACCCAGTACTTC	CAISGALAGEREETQYF
TRBD1	TRBJ2-1	TRBV19	NA	TGTGCCGTGGGGGCCCGGACAGGGGACAATGAGCAGTTCTTC	CAVGARTGDNEQFF
TRBD2	TRBJ2-7	TRBV28	once	TGTGCCAGCAGGAGTGCATCGAGCGGGAGCTACTACGAGCAGTACTTC	CASRSASSGSYYEQYF
NA	TRBJ1-2	TRBV7-9	NA	TGTGCCAGCAGCTTAGGAAAGGCGGACATATATGGCTACACCTTC	CASSLGKADIYGYTF
TRBD1	TRBJ2-7	TRBV4-1	NA	TGCGCCAGCAGCCAACGGACAGGGGACTCCTACGAGCAGTACTTC	CASSQRTGDSYEQYF
NA	TRBJ2-4	TRBV2	NA	TGTGCCAGCAAAGAGTCCTTAGCCAAAAACATTCAGTACTTC	CASKESLAKNIQYF
TRBD1	TRBJ2-1	TRBV28	NA	TGTGCCAGCAGTTCAGGGACAGGGGGGTATGGTGAGCAGTTCTTC	CASSSGTGGYGEQFF
TRBD1	TRBJ2-7	TRBV4-1	NA	TGCGCCAGCAGCCACTCGACAGGGCTCTACGAGCAGTACTTC	CASSHSTGLYEQYF
NA	TRBJ2-3	TRBV18	NA	TGTGCCAGCTCACCTCCGGACACCGGAACGCAGTATTTT	CASSPPDTGTQYF
TRBD2	TRBJ2-7	TRBV11-1	NA	TGTGCCAGCAGCCCTCCGGCGGGAGGGTATTACGAGCAGTACTTC	CASSPPAGGYYEQYF
NA	TRBJ1-5	TRBV7-9	NA	TGTGCCAGCAGCTCTGGAGTTTCGGGGAATCAGCCCCAGCATTTT	CASSSGVSGNQPQHF
TRBD1	TRBJ1-2	TRBV2	NA	TGTGCCAGCAGTGCCCGGGACAGAAGATATGGCTACACCTTC	CASSARDRRYGYTF
TRBD1	TRBJ2-5	TRBV4-3	NA	TGCGCCAGCAGCCAAGGGCCTAGGGGACAGGGCAGCCAAGAGACCCAGTACTTC	CASSQGPRGQGSQETQYF
NA	TRBJ1-1	TRBV30	NA	TGTGCCTGGGACTCGGACATTTCTTCTGAAGCTTTCTTT	CAWDSDISSEAFF
TRBD2	TRBJ2-5	TRBV5-4	NA	TGTGCCAGCAGCTTGAACCTAGCGGGGATCGAGACCCAGTACTTC	CASSLNLAGIETQYF
NA	TRBJ1-2	TRBV9	NA	TGTGCCAGCAGCGTGGACAGTCTCTATGGCTACACCTTC	CASSVDSLYGYTF
TRBD1	TRBJ2-1	TRBV5-4	NA	TGTGCCAGCAGCCTCCCACAGGGGATGAATGAGCAGTTCTTC	CASSLPQGMNEQFF
TRBD1	TRBJ2-3	TRBV7-9	NA	TGTGCCAGCAGCAAACAGGGGGCAGGCACAGATACGCAGTATTTT	CASSKQGAGTDTQYF
TRBD2	TRBJ2-1	TRBV28	NA	TGTGCCAGGCCTCTGGGACTAGCGGGAGGGCCGTTAGATGAGCAGTTCTTC	CARPLGLAGGPLDEQFF
NA	TRBJ2-7	TRBV28	NA	TGTGCCAGCAGCCAGGGTGTTCTGATGGAGCAGTACTTC	CASSQGVLMEQYF
NA	TRBJ2-3	TRBV7-6	once	TGTGCCAGCAACCCGGGGGGCCTTAGCACAGATACGCAGTATTTT	CASNPGGLSTDTQYF